These 30 T cell receptor beta chains were all obtained from the same sample, sequenced in a study of radiotherapy plus CTLA-4 blockade in lung cancer. Profiled with immunoSEQ multiplex PCR; TCRdb holds only in-frame clones, not every one. This table holds some 73,000 clones, about four fifths found once. The source material was peripheral blood, sampled from a patient treated with radiotherapy plus ipilimumab. Receptors originate from a human donor with non-small cell lung cancer who had stable disease on radiotherapy plus ipilimumab.

This chain joins TRBV7-9 and TRBJ2-1, with D perhaps TRBD1 (6 bases). Per the germline V gene, CDR1 is SEHNR and CDR2 is FQNEAQ (reference sequence). The CDR3 spans 15 residues. V dropped 5 bases and J dropped 3 bases, with 14 bases sitting between them. CDR3 bases: TGTGCCAGCAGCACTATACAGGGTTTCTACAATGAGCAGTTCTTC. Its protein is CASSTIQGFYNEQFF.

V is TRBV18 and J is TRBJ1-1; D remains unclear. This CDR3 contains 12 residues. Trimming cost V 1 base and J 4 bases, with 4 bases left between them. Germline loops: CDR1 KGHSH, CDR2 LQKENI. Here the CDR3 DNA reads TGTGCCAGCTCACCACTCCGCACTGAAGCTTTCTTT. Protein sequence: CASSPLRTEAFF.

The chain uses TRBV30 and TRBJ2-3; D is unclear. Germline V gene lookup returns CDR1 GTSNPN and CDR2 SVGIG (reference sequence). V was cut by 3 bases and J by 6 bases, with 13 bases left in between. The CDR3 covers 13 residues. Here the CDR3 reads CAWRDPGPDTQYF. CDR3 in DNA: TGTGCCTGGAGGGACCCCGGTCCGGATACGCAGTATTTT.

V and J are TRBV18 and TRBJ1-1; 9 bases map to TRBD1. CDR3 length: 12 amino acids. With 6 bases clipped from V and 8 bases from J, the junction kept 4 bases outside the gene matches. Germline CDR1 KGHSH, CDR2 LQKENI. The CDR3, as DNA: TGTGCCAGCTCGGGGGACAGGGCCGAAGCTTTCTTT. Amino acids: CASSGDRAEAFF.

The chain has TRBV6-5 and TRBJ1-5; D uncertain. Germline assignment: CDR1 MNHEY and CDR2 SVGAGI. The V end lost 2 bases, the J end lost 4 bases, and 6 bases lay between the germline ends. There are 13 residues in the CDR3. CDR3 bases: TGTGCCAGCAGTTACGGCCCGAATCAGCCCCAGCATTTT. Translating gives CASSYGPNQPQHF.

The J gene is TRBJ2-3, the V gene TRBV10-3; D unclear. V was shortened by 3 bases and J by 4 bases, with 2 bases between the two germline ends. The CDR3 loop spans 11 amino acids. From germline, CDR1 is ENHRY and CDR2 SYGVKD. CDR3 coding DNA: TGTGCCATCAGTGATGCAGATACGCAGTATTTT. Protein sequence: CAISDADTQYF.

The chain uses TRBV5-6 and TRBJ1-5, with a weak D call TRBD1 (5 bases). V lost 0 bases and J lost 4, with 8 bases in between. Germline V gene lookup returns CDR1 SGHDT and CDR2 YYEEEE. CDR3 length: 14 residues. CDR3 region: CASSLGQTNQPQHF. The CDR3 DNA is TGTGCCAGCAGCTTGGGACAGACAAATCAGCCCCAGCATTTT.

This rearrangement joins TRBV18 to TRBJ1-6, with 11 positions matching TRBD1. The CDR3 consists of 17 residues. Unmatched junction bases numbered 8, after V lost 1 base and J lost 9 bases. Germline values: CDR1 KGHSH, CDR2 LQKENI. The CDR3 sequence: CASSPQSGTGGSSPLHF. The CDR3 nucleotides are TGTGCCAGCTCACCACAATCCGGGACAGGGGGAAGTTCACCCCTCCACTTT.

This CDR3 reads CASSAVGQGYEQYF. The CDR3 nucleotides are TGTGCCAGCAGCGCAGTTGGACAGGGTTACGAGCAGTACTTC. The V call is TRBV9, the J call TRBJ2-7; 8 bases are a match to TRBD1. CDR1 SGDLS and CDR2 YYNGEE come from the germline V gene. CDR3 length equals 14 residues. J gave up 4 bases and V 3 bases, and 6 bases lay outside the gene matches.

The V gene is TRBV5-6, the J gene TRBJ2-2, with no clear D. The CDR3 is 13 amino acids. Trimming took 0 bases from V and 6 from J, leaving 6 bases between them. Germline CDR1 reads SGHDT; CDR2 reads YYEEEE. CDR3 sequence: CASSLAGPGELFF. The DNA for the CDR3 is TGTGCCAGCAGCTTGGCCGGGCCCGGGGAGCTGTTTTTT.

This clone was seen only once. The chain recombines TRBV28 with TRBJ1-5; 7 bases line up with TRBD1. V was pared by 2 bases and J by 4 bases, with 2 bases of the junction left unmatched. CDR1 and CDR2 (germline): MDHEN, SYDVKM. The CDR3 length is 14 residues. In nucleotides, the CDR3 is TGTGCCAGCAGTTTACGACAGGGTAATCAGCCCCAGCATTTT. Protein sequence: CASSLRQGNQPQHF.

The genes are TRBV2 and TRBJ1-6; a weak D match, TRBD1 (6 bases). The CDR3 runs 12 residues. Trimming took off 6 bases at V and 8 bases at J, with 8 bases between the two ends. CDR1 and CDR2 (germline): SNHLY, FYNNEI. The CDR3 protein is CASRGGYSPLHF. CDR3 DNA sequence: TGTGCCAGCAGAGGGGGGTATTCACCCCTCCACTTT.

The chain carries TRBV6-5 and TRBJ1-1, with D perhaps TRBD1 (6 bases). This CDR3 contains 16 residues. Germline values: CDR1 MNHEY, CDR2 SVGAGI. V lost 4 bases and J 1 base, leaving 16 bases between the germline ends. The CDR3 reads CASSSGTRGGNTEAFF. The CDR3 nucleotides are TGTGCCAGCAGTTCCGGGACCAGGGGCGGGAACACTGAAGCTTTCTTT.

DNA for the CDR3: TGTGCCAGCCAGGGACAGGGTGTGAATTCACCCCTCCACTTT. Residues: CASQGQGVNSPLHF. V usage is TRBV11-2 and J usage is TRBJ1-6; 9 bases fit TRBD1. The germline CDR1 and CDR2 sequences are SGHAT and FQNNGV. J was trimmed by 7 bases and V by 8 bases; bases with no gene match: 6. The CDR3 is 14 amino acids.

This chain links TRBV9 with TRBJ2-3, with 10 bases that match TRBD2. The V gene end was trimmed by 0 bases and the J gene end by 5 bases; junction bases not matched to a gene: 15. CDR1 is SGDLS and CDR2 is YYNGEE in the germline V gene. The CDR3 is 19 residues long. The CDR3 loop is CASSVGIGGASGSQDTQYF. In DNA form, the CDR3 reads TGTGCCAGCAGCGTAGGAATTGGAGGGGCTAGCGGGAGTCAAGATACGCAGTATTTT.

This sequence joins TRBV10-3 and TRBJ2-3; tentatively, D is TRBD1 (6 bases). Germline V gene lookup returns CDR1 ENHRY and CDR2 SYGVKD. The CDR3 has 16 amino acids. V was shortened by 4 bases and J by 3 bases, with 17 bases between the two germline ends. Here the CDR3 reads CAISAYSGTPTDTQYF. CDR3 DNA: TGTGCCATCAGTGCATACTCCGGGACACCAACAGATACGCAGTATTTT.

This chain joins TRBV5-6 and TRBJ2-2; no clear D. Trimming cost V 2 bases and J 1 base, with 6 bases left between them. Per germline, CDR1 SGHDT and CDR2 YYEEEE. The CDR3 loop spans 14 amino acids. The CDR3 spells CASSLRVNTGELFF. CDR3 nucleotides: TGTGCCAGCAGCTTAAGGGTGAACACCGGGGAGCTGTTTTTT.

This clone has just one count. The genes are TRBV5-1 and TRBJ2-1; either TRBD1 or TRBD2 may fit D (5 bases each). The ends were cut back, 5 bases at V and 0 bases at J, with 21 bases in the middle. Germline V CDR1 and CDR2: SGHRS, YFSETQ. This CDR3 is built from 18 residues. In nucleotides, the CDR3 is TGCGCCAGCAGATCCGGGACCCTAATCGAGAGCTCCTACAATGAGCAGTTCTTC. Translation gives CASRSGTLIESSYNEQFF.

The chain combines TRBV9 with TRBJ1-4, with D perhaps matching TRBD1 (5 bases). Germline V gene lookup returns CDR1 SGDLS and CDR2 YYNGEE. The CDR3 is 15 residues long. Trimming cost V 2 bases and J 8 bases, with 16 bases left between them. Here the CDR3 reads CASSVSDRASEKLFF. The CDR3 DNA sequence: TGTGCCAGCAGCGTGTCCGACAGAGCCAGCGAAAAACTGTTTTTT.

This clone is a singleton in its sample. V is TRBV27 and J is TRBJ2-7, with D possibly TRBD1 on 5 matching bases. From germline, CDR1 is MNHEY and CDR2 SMNVEV (reference sequence). The CDR3 sequence is 13 residues long. V dropped 7 bases and J dropped 0 bases, with 10 bases sitting between them. In DNA form, the CDR3 reads TGTGCCAGCATGGGGCAGGACTCCTACGAGCAGTACTTC. Translated: CASMGQDSYEQYF.

The chain combines TRBV28 with TRBJ1-2; no definite D call. The V end was cut by 5 bases, the J end by 2 bases, with 6 bases between. Germline lookup yields CDR1 MDHEN and CDR2 SYDVKM. CDR3 length equals 12 residues. CDR3 in amino acids: CASSVGNYGYTF. The CDR3 region has the DNA TGTGCCAGCAGTGTGGGGAACTATGGCTACACCTTC.

The chain has TRBV6-5 and TRBJ2-1, with D uncertain. This CDR3 contains 14 residues. V lost 8 bases and J lost 9, with 20 bases in between. The germline V gene encodes CDR1 MNHEY and CDR2 SVGAGI. CDR3 in amino acids: CASLYGPGETEQFF. Written as DNA, the CDR3 is TGTGCCAGCCTTTATGGCCCTGGAGAAACTGAGCAGTTCTTC.

This rearrangement joins TRBV25-1 to TRBJ2-5; perhaps D is TRBD1 or TRBD2 (6 bases each). The CDR3 runs to 18 residues. V lost 2 bases, J lost 3 bases, and 22 bases lay in between. Germline values: CDR1 MGHDK, CDR2 SYGVNS. CDR3 amino acids: CASSEVPGRGGVEETQYF. The DNA for the CDR3 is TGTGCCAGCAGTGAAGTCCCTGGCAGGGGAGGCGTGGAAGAGACCCAGTACTTC.

The chain combines TRBV5-1 with TRBJ2-5, with D maybe TRBD2 (5 bases). CDR3 length: 13 residues. Trimming removed 4 bases at V and 5 bases at J, with 12 bases between. The germline CDR1 and CDR2 sequences are SGHRS and YFSETQ. CDR3 nucleotides: TGCGCCAGCAGCCGAAAAGCGGCGGAGACCCAGTACTTC. The encoded protein is CASSRKAAETQYF. Drawing the rest from reference TRBV5-1 and TRBJ2-5, the complete variable domain is KAGVTQTPRYLIKTRGQQVTLSCSPISGHRSVSWYQQTPGQGLQFLFEYFSETQRNKGNFPGRFSGRQFSNSRSEMNVSTLELGDSALYLCASSRKAAETQYFGPGTRLLVL.

The gene calls are TRBV6-6 and TRBJ2-3; a possible D gene is TRBD1 (5 bases). From germline, CDR1 is MNHNY and CDR2 SVGAGI (reference sequence). V was clipped by 2 bases and J by 5 bases, with 17 bases between them. The CDR3 loop spans 16 amino acids. As DNA, the CDR3 is TGTGCCAGCAGTTACGAGTCCAGGGATTTTGAAGATACGCAGTATTTT. Encoded protein: CASSYESRDFEDTQYF.

This sequence joins TRBV19 and TRBJ1-2, with D tentatively TRBD1 (6 bases). Germline lookup yields CDR1 LNHDA and CDR2 SQIVND (reference sequence). This CDR3 is built from 15 residues. The V end was cut by 5 bases, the J end by 6 bases, with 19 bases between. The DNA of the CDR3 is TGTGCCAGTAGTCCCCTCCGAGGGGGAAGGGATGGCTACACCTTC. Protein: CASSPLRGGRDGYTF.

The V gene is TRBV19, the J gene TRBJ2-5; 13 nucleotides match TRBD2. The CDR3 totals 15 residues. Germline V gene lookup returns CDR1 LNHDA and CDR2 SQIVND (reference sequence). Trimming removed 5 bases from V and 3 bases from J; junction bases left unmatched: 3. The CDR3: CASSPGTSGKETQYF. As DNA, the CDR3 is TGTGCCAGTAGTCCCGGGACTAGCGGGAAAGAGACCCAGTACTTC.

The rearrangement links TRBV10-2 to TRBJ2-4; D is undetermined. The CDR3 runs to 12 residues. From germline, CDR1 is WSHSY and CDR2 SAAADI. Trimming left V 5 bases short and J 4 bases short, with 6 bases between. The DNA of the CDR3 is TGCGCCAGCAGTTCTAATAAAAACATTCAGTACTTC. It yields the protein CASSSNKNIQYF.

This chain links TRBV7-3 with TRBJ2-2, with 11 bases that match TRBD2. From germline, CDR1 is SGHTA and CDR2 FQGTGA. The CDR3 is 16 residues long. Trimming took 0 bases from V and 6 from J; bases not matched to a gene: 3. The CDR3 protein is CASSLTLAGGPGELFF. The CDR3 region has the DNA TGTGCCAGCAGCTTAACCCTAGCGGGAGGCCCCGGGGAGCTGTTTTTT.

This clone was recorded only once. The chain uses TRBV2 and TRBJ2-3; 8 bases are shared with TRBD2. Germline assignment: CDR1 SNHLY and CDR2 FYNNEI. The CDR3 consists of 20 residues. V gave up 1 base and J gave up 4 bases; unmatched junction bases: 19. Here the CDR3 reads CASSEGTGGPEVWIADTQYF. CDR3 coding DNA: TGTGCCAGCAGTGAAGGTACGGGAGGGCCGGAAGTTTGGATCGCAGATACGCAGTATTTT. Looking up the rest from reference TRBV2 and TRBJ2-3 gives the full variable domain: EPEVTQTPSHQVTQMGQEVILRCVPISNHLYFYWYRQILGQKVEFLVSFYNNEISEKSEIFDDQFSVERPDGSNFTLKIRSTKLEDSAMYFCASSEGTGGPEVWIADTQYFGPGTRLTVL.